Described below is a single T cell receptor (beta chain) sequence and its context. These data originate in a study of technical replicates of blood from a few donors. TCRdb's copy holds only in-frame clones and misses some; the assay was immunoSEQ multiplex PCR. This table holds about 56,000 clones, over 90% found once. V lost 8 bases and J lost 8; bases outside the gene matches: 8. The germline V gene has CDR1 MNHNS and CDR2 SASEGT. The CDR3 has 12 amino acids. Sequenced input: PBMCs. The rearrangement joins TRBV6-1 to TRBJ1-2; TRBD1 aligns across 7 bases. The source of this sequence is a human donor in good health. Some clones in this sample may be carry-over from other donors' samples. CDR3 sequence reads: CASGDSRGGYTF. The CDR3 DNA reads as TGTGCCAGCGGGGACAGCCGGGGGGGCTACACCTTC.